The clone carrying this TCR beta chain has ten or more counts. The antigen is not known. The authors enrolled newly diagnosed hyperthyroidism patients aged 18 to 65 with under 2 months' duration. The study amplified TCR beta CDR3 regions using RNA transcripts. Amplification began with first-round RT-PCR using HTBI primers, then second-round multiplex PCR was performed. TCRdb passed the multiplex PCR reads through MiXCR, listing each CDR3 protein once. The data contain more than 1,000,000 distinct CDR3 sequences, roughly two fifths of them singletons. The sample comes from a study of Graves' ophthalmopathy and Graves' hyperthyroidism. Overall study findings and caveats: Cross-validated, the 13-signature model showed 87.88%/81.08% sensitivity/specificity, and 80%/75% in the test set.

Germline CDR1 reads DFQATT; CDR2 reads SNEGSKA (reference sequence). The CDR3 runs to 13 residues. The V gene end was trimmed by 5 bases and the J gene end by 4 bases; junction bases not matched to a gene: 7. This rearrangement joins TRBV20-1 to TRBJ2-5; 7 bases map to TRBD1. This clonotype was sampled from an adult man with Graves' hyperthyroidism. The source material was peripheral blood or thyroid tissue (not recorded which). CDR3 nucleotide sequence: TGCAGTGCTGGGAAGACAGGGACAGAGACCCAGTACTTC. This gives the protein CSAGKTGTETQYF.